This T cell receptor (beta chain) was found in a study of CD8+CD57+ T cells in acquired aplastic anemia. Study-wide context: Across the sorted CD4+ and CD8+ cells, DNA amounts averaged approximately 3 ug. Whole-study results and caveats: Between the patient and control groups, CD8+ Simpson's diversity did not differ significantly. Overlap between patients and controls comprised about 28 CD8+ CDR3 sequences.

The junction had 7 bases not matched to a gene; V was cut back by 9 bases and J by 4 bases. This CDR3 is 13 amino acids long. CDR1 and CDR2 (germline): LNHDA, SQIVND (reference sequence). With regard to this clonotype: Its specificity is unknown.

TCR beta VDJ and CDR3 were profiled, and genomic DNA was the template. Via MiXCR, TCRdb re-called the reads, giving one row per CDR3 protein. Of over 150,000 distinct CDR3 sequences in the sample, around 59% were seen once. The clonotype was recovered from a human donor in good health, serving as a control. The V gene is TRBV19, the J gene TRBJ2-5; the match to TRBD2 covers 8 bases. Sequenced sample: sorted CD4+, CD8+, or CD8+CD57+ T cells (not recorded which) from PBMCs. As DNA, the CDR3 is TGTGCCAGCACCCCGGGGGGGGGAGAGACCCAGTACTTC. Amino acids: CASTPGGGETQYF.